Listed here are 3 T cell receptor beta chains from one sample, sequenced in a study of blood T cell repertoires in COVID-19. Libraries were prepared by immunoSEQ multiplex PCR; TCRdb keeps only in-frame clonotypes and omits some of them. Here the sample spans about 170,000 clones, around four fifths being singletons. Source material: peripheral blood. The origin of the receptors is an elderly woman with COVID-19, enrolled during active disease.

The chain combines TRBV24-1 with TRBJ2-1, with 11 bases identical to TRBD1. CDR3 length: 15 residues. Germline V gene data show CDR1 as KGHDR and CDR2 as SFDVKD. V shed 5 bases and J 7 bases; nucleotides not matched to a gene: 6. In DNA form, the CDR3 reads TGTGCCACCAGTGGAGGACAGGGGGCGCGGAATGAGCAGTTCTTC. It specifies CATSGGQGARNEQFF.

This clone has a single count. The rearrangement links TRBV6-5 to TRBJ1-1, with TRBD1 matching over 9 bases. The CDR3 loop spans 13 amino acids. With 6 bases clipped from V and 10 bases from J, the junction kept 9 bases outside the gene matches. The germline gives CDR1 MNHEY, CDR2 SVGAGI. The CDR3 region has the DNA TGTGCCAGCAGAGCACAGGGGGCGGGGATAGCTTTCTTT. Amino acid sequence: CASRAQGAGIAFF.

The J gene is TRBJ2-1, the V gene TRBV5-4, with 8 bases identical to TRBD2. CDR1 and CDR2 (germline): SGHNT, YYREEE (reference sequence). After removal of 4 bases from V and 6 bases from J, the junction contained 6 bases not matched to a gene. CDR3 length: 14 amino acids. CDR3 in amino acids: CASSTSGPPNEQFF. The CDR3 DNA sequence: TGTGCCAGCAGCACTAGCGGCCCTCCCAATGAGCAGTTCTTC.